The following is a T cell receptor beta chain sequence with its context. Its antigen remains undetermined. Qualities for individual bases were not recorded, and no much larger clone is one base off. This sample stems from a study of early T cells in non-severe SARS-CoV-2 infection (dated by TCRdb to the early 2020s). Concerning the study at large: Because TCR sequencing relied on bulk RNA taken from unsorted whole blood, pairing of alpha and beta chains was not possible.

Overall study results and their limits: Matching against VDJdb was skewed toward anti-spike CD8 responses, likely underestimated virus-specific expansions, and missed private and CD4 specificities.

Libraries were built with 5' RACE. TCRdb names NextSeq 500 as the instrument used. In the TCR library protocol, unique molecular identifiers were attached to individual cDNA molecules to correct for PCR bias and sequencing error. Both TCR alpha and beta chains were sequenced, and tight co-correlation was observed between alpha and beta sequence abundances in each sample. Under the source paper's analysis protocol: V gene, J gene and CDR3 annotation of TCR sequences was performed with Decombinator V4. TCRs were defined as expanded if a significant change between any two time points was detected under a Poisson model with p below 0.0001. TCR abundances were normalised to the total number of TCRs sequenced per sample and expressed as counts per million. MAIT TCRs were defined by TRAV1-2 paired with TRAJ12, TRAJ20 or TRAJ33, and iNKT TCRs by TRAV10 paired with TRAJ18. VDJdb, accessed 1 November 2021, was searched for CMV, EBV and SARS-CoV-2 annotated TCRs, with TCRs annotated for multiple antigens excluded. The raw public reads went through TCRdb reprocessing: fastp at Q25, MiXCR clone calling, in-frame beta chains kept. Each CDR3 protein gets just one entry, which takes the most common genes and DNA from the rows behind it. TCRdb, not the authors, supplied the V and J calls. The sample data list about 28,000 distinct CDR3 sequences, and 4.5% to 6% of these were observed just once. Clones ranked in the top ten supply roughly 1% of the sample.

This was a case-control study nested in a cohort of healthcare workers in London, UK, who had nasopharyngeal swab PCR tests and blood samples taken every week. Healthcare workers were enrolled in the week of the UK lockdown, from 23 to 31 March 2020, and were followed every week for up to 16 weeks. In the germline V gene, CDR1 corresponds to KGHSH and CDR2 to LQKENI. V loses 3 bases, J loses 3 bases, and the germline ends lie 12 bases apart. The CDR3, cysteine through phenylalanine, is 14 amino acids long. Left in the record is the CDR3 DNA by itself, 42 bases read in frame from the first base. This clonotype originated in an adult who was a healthcare worker with PCR-confirmed SARS-CoV-2 infection or an uninfected control (not recorded which). Sequencing was carried out using whole blood. The sequence is built from TRBV18 and TRBJ2-7; the D gene is unclear. The nucleotides read TGTGCCAGCTCACCGGGGATTGGGATCTACGAGCAGTACTTC. Translated, it reads CASSPGIGIYEQYF.